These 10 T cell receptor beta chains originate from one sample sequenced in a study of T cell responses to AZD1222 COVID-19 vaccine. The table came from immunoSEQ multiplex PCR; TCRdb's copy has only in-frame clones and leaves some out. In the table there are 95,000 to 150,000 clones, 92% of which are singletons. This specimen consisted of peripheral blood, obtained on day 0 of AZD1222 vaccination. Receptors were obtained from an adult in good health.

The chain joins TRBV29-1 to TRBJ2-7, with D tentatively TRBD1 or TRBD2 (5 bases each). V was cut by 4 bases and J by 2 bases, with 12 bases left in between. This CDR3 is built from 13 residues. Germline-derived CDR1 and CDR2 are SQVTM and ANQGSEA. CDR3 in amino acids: CSVAGTSTYEQYF. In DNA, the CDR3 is TGCAGCGTTGCTGGGACCTCCACCTACGAGCAGTACTTC.

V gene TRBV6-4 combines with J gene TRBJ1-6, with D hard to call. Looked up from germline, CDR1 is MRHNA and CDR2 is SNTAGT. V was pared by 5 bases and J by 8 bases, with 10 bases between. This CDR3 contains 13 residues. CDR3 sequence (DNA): TGTGCCAGCAGTATTACAGATTATTCACCCCTCCACTTT. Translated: CASSITDYSPLHF.

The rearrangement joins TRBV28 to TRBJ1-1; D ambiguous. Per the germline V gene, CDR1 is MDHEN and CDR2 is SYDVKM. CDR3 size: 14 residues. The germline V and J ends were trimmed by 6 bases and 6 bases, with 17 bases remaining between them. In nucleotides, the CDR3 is TGTGCCAGCAGCCCTTTCGGTCTTGGGCCTGAAGCTTTCTTT. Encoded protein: CASSPFGLGPEAFF.

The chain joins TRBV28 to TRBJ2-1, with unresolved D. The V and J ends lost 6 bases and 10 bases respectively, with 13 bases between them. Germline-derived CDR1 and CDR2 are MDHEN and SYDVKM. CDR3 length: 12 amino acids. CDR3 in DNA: TGTGCCAGCAGCCCAGACGGGTACGAGCAGTTCTTC. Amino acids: CASSPDGYEQFF. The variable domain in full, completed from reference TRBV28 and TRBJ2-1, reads DVKVTQSSRYLVKRTGEKVFLECVQDMDHENMFWYRQDPGLGLRLIYFSYDVKMKEKGDIPEGYSVSREKKERFSLILESASTNQTSMYLCASSPDGYEQFFGPGTRLTVL.

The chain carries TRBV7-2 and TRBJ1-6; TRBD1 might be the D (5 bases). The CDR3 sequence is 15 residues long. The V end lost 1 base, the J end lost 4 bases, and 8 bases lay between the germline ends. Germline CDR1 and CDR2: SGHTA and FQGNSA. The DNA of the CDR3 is TGTGCCAGCAGCTTAGAAGCAGGGTATAATTCACCCCTCCACTTT. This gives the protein CASSLEAGYNSPLHF.

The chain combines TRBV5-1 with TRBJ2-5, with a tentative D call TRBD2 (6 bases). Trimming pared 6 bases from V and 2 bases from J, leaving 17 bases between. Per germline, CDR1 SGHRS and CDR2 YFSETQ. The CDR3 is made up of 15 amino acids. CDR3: CASTPGVGVQETQYF. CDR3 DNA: TGCGCCAGCACCCCGGGGGTTGGGGTACAAGAGACCCAGTACTTC. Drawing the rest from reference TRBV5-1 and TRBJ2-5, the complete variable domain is KAGVTQTPRYLIKTRGQQVTLSCSPISGHRSVSWYQQTPGQGLQFLFEYFSETQRNKGNFPGRFSGRQFSNSRSEMNVSTLELGDSALYLCASTPGVGVQETQYFGPGTRLLVL.

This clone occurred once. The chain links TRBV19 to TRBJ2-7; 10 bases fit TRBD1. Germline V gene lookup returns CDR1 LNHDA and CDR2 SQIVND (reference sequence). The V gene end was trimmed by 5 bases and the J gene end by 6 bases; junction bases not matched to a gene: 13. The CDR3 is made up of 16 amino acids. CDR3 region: CASSLASRDRGREQYF. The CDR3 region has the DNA TGTGCCAGTAGTCTCGCCTCCCGGGACAGGGGACGCGAGCAGTACTTC.

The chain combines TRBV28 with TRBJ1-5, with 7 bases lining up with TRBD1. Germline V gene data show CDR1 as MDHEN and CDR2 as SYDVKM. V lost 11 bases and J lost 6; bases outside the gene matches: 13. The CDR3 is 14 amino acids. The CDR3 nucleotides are TGTGCCTCATTCGGGGACAGAGATGTTCAGCCCCAGCATTTT. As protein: CASFGDRDVQPQHF.

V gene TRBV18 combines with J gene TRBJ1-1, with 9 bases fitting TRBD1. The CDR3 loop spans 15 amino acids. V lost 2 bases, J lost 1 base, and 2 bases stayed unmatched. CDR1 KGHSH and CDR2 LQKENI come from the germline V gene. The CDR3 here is CASSPGTGTNTEAFF. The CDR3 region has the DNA TGTGCCAGCTCACCAGGGACAGGGACGAACACTGAAGCTTTCTTT.

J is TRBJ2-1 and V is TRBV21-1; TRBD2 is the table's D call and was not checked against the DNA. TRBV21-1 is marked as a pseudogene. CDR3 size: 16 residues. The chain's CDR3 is CASSKVILERVFSWFF. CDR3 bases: TGTGCCAGCAGCAAAGTAATACTAGAGAGGGTGTTTTCGTGGTTCTTC.